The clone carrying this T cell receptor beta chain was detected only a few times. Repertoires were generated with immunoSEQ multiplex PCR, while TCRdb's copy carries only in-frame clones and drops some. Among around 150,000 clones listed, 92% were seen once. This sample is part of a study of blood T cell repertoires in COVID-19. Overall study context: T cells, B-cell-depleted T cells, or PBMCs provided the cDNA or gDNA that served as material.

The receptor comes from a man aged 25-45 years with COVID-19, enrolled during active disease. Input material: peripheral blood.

CDR3: CASSQEGRKGTGYTF. As DNA, the CDR3 is TGCGCCAGCAGCCAAGAGGGGCGGAAGGGTACTGGCTACACCTTC. V gene TRBV4-3 combines with J gene TRBJ1-2; maybe TRBD1 (5 bases). This CDR3 contains 15 residues. Germline CDR1 reads LGHNA; CDR2 reads YSLEER. V shed 0 bases and J shed 7 bases, with 15 bases lying between them.